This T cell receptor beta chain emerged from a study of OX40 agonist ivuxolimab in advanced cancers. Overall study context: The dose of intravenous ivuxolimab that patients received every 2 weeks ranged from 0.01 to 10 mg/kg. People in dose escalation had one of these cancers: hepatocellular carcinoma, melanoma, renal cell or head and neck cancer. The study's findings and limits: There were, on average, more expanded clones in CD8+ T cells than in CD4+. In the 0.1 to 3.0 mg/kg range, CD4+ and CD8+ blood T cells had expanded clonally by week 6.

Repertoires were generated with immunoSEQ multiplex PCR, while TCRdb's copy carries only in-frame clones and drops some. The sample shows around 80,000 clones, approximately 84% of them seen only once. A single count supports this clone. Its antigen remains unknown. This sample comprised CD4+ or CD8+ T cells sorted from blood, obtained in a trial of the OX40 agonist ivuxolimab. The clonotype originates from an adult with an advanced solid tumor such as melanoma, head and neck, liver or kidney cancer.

The CDR3 sequence is CASSFNSGLANEQFF. The CDR3 nucleotides are TGTGCCAGCAGTTTCAACTCGGGACTAGCCAATGAGCAGTTCTTC. This chain connects TRBV6-6 to TRBJ2-1; 9 bases map to TRBD2. V was clipped by 4 bases and J by 6 bases; unmatched bases: 7. CDR1 MNHNY and CDR2 SVGAGI come from the germline V gene (reference sequence). The CDR3 length is 15 residues.